This is a list of T cell receptor beta chains from one sample in a study of blood T cell repertoires in COVID-19. The method was immunoSEQ multiplex PCR; TCRdb's version includes in-frame clones alone and lacks a portion of them. The table has around 260,000 clones, roughly 89% seen once. The sample consisted of peripheral blood. The source of these receptors is a man younger than 45 with acute or convalescent COVID-19. Both conserved end residues are part of each CDR3. D genes are given only for firm matches. Clone size appears in some rows only: once, few, many, or a class for an expanded clone.

cdr3_nt cdr3_aa cdr3_length d_call v_call clone_size j_call
TGTGCCAGCAGCTCGACAGGGCCGCGCTACACCTTC CASSSTGPRYTF 12 TRBD1 TRBV14 NA TRBJ1-2
TGTGCCTGGTGCCCTCGGGGGCGGCAGGGGGTCGGAAATGGAAACACCATATATTTT CAWCPRGRQGVGNGNTIYF 19 TRBD1 TRBV30 NA TRBJ1-3
TGTGCCAGCAGGTTTTCGAGGAGTGAACAGTTCTTC CASRFSRSEQFF 12 NA TRBV28 NA TRBJ2-1
TGTGCCAGCAGTTTTCGGGGAGGAGGAAACACCATATATTTT CASSFRGGGNTIYF 14 NA TRBV27 NA TRBJ1-3
TGCAGCGTTCGGAAGGGGGCTGGGGCCAACGTCCTGACTTTC CSVRKGAGANVLTF 14 NA TRBV29-1 NA TRBJ2-6
TGTGCCAGCAGTCGCGGACTAGCCTACACAGATACGCAGTATTTT CASSRGLAYTDTQYF 15 TRBD2 TRBV11-2 NA TRBJ2-3
TGTGCCAGCAGCGTAGGTACGGTCTTCACAGATACGCAGTATTTT CASSVGTVFTDTQYF 15 NA TRBV9 NA TRBJ2-3
TGTGCCAGCAGTCAACATATACCGGGGGGCATTGAAGCTTTCTTT CASSQHIPGGIEAFF 15 NA TRBV6-5 many TRBJ1-1
TGTGCCAGCAGTTCCGGCTCCTACAATGAGCAGTTCTTC CASSSGSYNEQFF 13 NA TRBV28 NA TRBJ2-1
TGCGCCAGCAGCCCTACTAGCGGGCTCTCCTACGAGCAGTACTTC CASSPTSGLSYEQYF 15 TRBD2 TRBV5-1 NA TRBJ2-7
TGTGCCATCAGTGATAGAGCGGGGGGCACAGATACGCAGTATTTT CAISDRAGGTDTQYF 15 TRBD2 TRBV10-3 NA TRBJ2-3
TGCGCCAGCAGCTTAGAGACAGGCCGTAATTCACCCCTCCACTTT CASSLETGRNSPLHF 15 NA TRBV5-1 NA TRBJ1-6
TGTGCCAGCAGTGAAGGACTAGCGGGAACCTACGAGCAGTACTTC CASSEGLAGTYEQYF 15 TRBD2 TRBV6-1 NA TRBJ2-7
TGTGCCAGCAGCCTAGGACTAGCAGAGACAGATACGCAGTATTTT CASSLGLAETDTQYF 15 TRBD2 TRBV7-3 NA TRBJ2-3
TGTGCCAGCATTGGGACAGGATCCTACGAGCAGTACTTC CASIGTGSYEQYF 13 TRBD1 TRBV2 NA TRBJ2-7
TGTGCCAGCTGGGGGGGTTTAGGTAGCGGGAGGGAGAGCTCCTACAATGAGCAGTTCTTC CASWGGLGSGRESSYNEQFF 20 TRBD2 TRBV2 NA TRBJ2-1
TGTGCCAGCAGTGATTCTAAGAACTATGGCTACACCTTC CASSDSKNYGYTF 13 NA TRBV2 NA TRBJ1-2
TGCGCCAGCAGTCCCTCAAACAGGCCAGAAGAGACCCAGTACTTC CASSPSNRPEETQYF 15 NA TRBV5-1 once TRBJ2-5
TGCGCCAGCAGCCGAGGGCGTGCCACAGATACGCAGTATTTT CASSRGRATDTQYF 14 NA TRBV4-1 NA TRBJ2-3
TGTGCCAGCAGCCCCGGACAGGGATATGGCAATCAGCCCCAGCATTTT CASSPGQGYGNQPQHF 16 TRBD1 TRBV6-2/TRBV6-3 NA TRBJ1-5
TGTGCCAGCAGTTTCTCCCTAGCGGGGCTAACCTACGAGCAGTACTTC CASSFSLAGLTYEQYF 16 TRBD2 TRBV28 NA TRBJ2-7
TGTGCCAGTAGCGGTGGATTTAGCTATAGCAATCAGCCCCAGCATTTT CASSGGFSYSNQPQHF 16 NA TRBV19 few TRBJ1-5
TGTGCCAGCAGTGAGAGGGACAATATCCGCGAGCAGTACTTC CASSERDNIREQYF 14 NA TRBV2 NA TRBJ2-7
TGTGCCAGCAGCGTAGGCGCGGGAACTGAAGCTTTCTTT CASSVGAGTEAFF 13 NA TRBV9 NA TRBJ1-1
TGCGCCAGCAGCGAAGACAGGGATACCATACAAGAGACCCAGTACTTC CASSEDRDTIQETQYF 16 TRBD1 TRBV5-1 NA TRBJ2-5
TGTGCCAGCTCGAGTTTTAGCACAGATACGCAGTATTTT CASSSFSTDTQYF 13 NA TRBV6-5 NA TRBJ2-3
TGTGCCAGCAGCCAAGAGAGCCGGGGGAGGGGCACAGATACGCAGTATTTT CASSQESRGRGTDTQYF 17 TRBD2 TRBV4-2 NA TRBJ2-3
TGTGCCGCGGGGGGGGTACCCTCCGAGCAGTACTTC CAAGGVPSEQYF 12 TRBD2 TRBV6-5 NA TRBJ2-7
TGTGCCAGCAGCCGCGGACAGGGGTTAGGAAATGAAAAACTGTTTTTT CASSRGQGLGNEKLFF 16 TRBD1 TRBV3-1/TRBV3-2 NA TRBJ1-4
TGTGCCAGCAGTGAATCGGGACAGGGTTTGCAAGAGCAGTACTTC CASSESGQGLQEQYF 15 TRBD1 TRBV6-1 NA TRBJ2-7
TGTGCCACCAGTGACCGAATGGCGGGAGGTGACAATGAGCAGTTCTTC CATSDRMAGGDNEQFF 16 TRBD2 TRBV24-1 once TRBJ2-1
TGTGCCAGCAGCTTGGTAGCGGGGGGGACAGATACGCAGTATTTT CASSLVAGGTDTQYF 15 TRBD2 TRBV5-4 NA TRBJ2-3